There are a few counts of the clone carrying this T cell receptor beta chain. The target antigen is unknown. This sample was taken from a study of identical twins. One entry per CDR3 protein results from TCRdb running MiXCR on the 5' RACE reads. The table lists some 600,000 distinct CDR3 sequences, under 8.5% of them singletons. Findings and limits, study-wide: Beta out-of-frame sequences showed weaker excess twin sharing. For monozygotic twins, models underestimated out-of-frame TCR alpha sharing.

The CDR3 sequence is 16 residues long. V lost 5 bases to trimming and J lost 0 bases; unmatched junction nucleotides: 5. The V gene's germline CDR1 is MNHEY and CDR2 SMNVEV (reference sequence). A further study also used this sample, focusing on yellow fever vaccine responses in identical twins.

The sequence derives from a woman aged 18-29 years in good health. The sequenced material came from PBMCs. The V gene is TRBV27, the J gene TRBJ2-3, with 10 bases fitting TRBD2. CDR3 in amino acids: CASSGSAGGSTDTQYF. CDR3 DNA sequence: TGTGCCAGCAGTGGGTCAGCGGGGGGGAGCACAGATACGCAGTATTTT.